These 10 T cell receptor beta chains came from one sample sequenced in a study of blood T cell repertoires in COVID-19. Profiled with immunoSEQ multiplex PCR; TCRdb holds only in-frame clones, not every one. The sample consists of around 140,000 clones, approximately 80% of them appearing once. The sequenced material came from peripheral blood. Every receptor here comes from a woman aged 55-70 years with active or convalescent COVID-19.

The CDR3 DNA sequence: TGTGCCAGTAGTTCCGGGACAGGGGGCTGGAACTATGGCTACACCTTC. Translation gives CASSSGTGGWNYGYTF. The rearrangement joins TRBV19 to TRBJ1-2; TRBD1 agrees at 12 bases. The CDR3 runs 16 residues. CDR1 and CDR2 from the germline V gene are LNHDA and SQIVND (reference sequence). V lost 5 bases to trimming and J lost 2 bases; unmatched junction nucleotides: 6.

The V and J genes are TRBV2 and TRBJ1-1; D gene unclear. The V gene lost 6 bases and the J gene lost 5 bases, with 16 bases spanning the gap. The CDR3 has 14 amino acids. Germline CDR1 reads SNHLY; CDR2 reads FYNNEI. This CDR3 is CASRPRLDSTEAFF. The CDR3, as DNA: TGTGCCAGCAGGCCCCGGTTAGATTCAACTGAAGCTTTCTTT.

The J gene is TRBJ1-6, the V gene TRBV30, with 7 bases that match TRBD1. Germline V gene lookup returns CDR1 GTSNPN and CDR2 SVGIG (reference sequence). Trimming took 4 bases from V and 10 from J; bases not matched to a gene: 4. The CDR3 runs to 12 residues. The CDR3 DNA follows: TGTGCCTGGACAGGGGGACAGTCACCCCTCCACTTT. It yields the protein CAWTGGQSPLHF. The full variable domain, with the rest looked up from reference TRBV30 and TRBJ1-6, is SQTIHQWPATLVQPVGSPLSLECTVEGTSNPNLYWYRQAAGRGLQLLFYSVGIGQISSEVPQNLSASRPQDRQFILSSKKLLLSDSGFYLCAWTGGQSPLHFGNGTRLTVT.

The chain recombines TRBV5-4 with TRBJ2-7; D is ambiguous. This CDR3 has 13 amino acids. The germline V gene has CDR1 SGHNT and CDR2 YYREEE (reference sequence). Trimming took off 4 bases at V and 0 bases at J, with 8 bases between the two ends. For the CDR3, the DNA is TGTGCCAGCAGCGTCGTCAGCTCCTACGAGCAGTACTTC. This translates into CASSVVSSYEQYF.

The chain has TRBV7-2 and TRBJ1-1, with no clear D. V lost 3 bases and J 1 base, leaving 9 bases between the germline ends. The germline V gene encodes CDR1 SGHTA and CDR2 FQGNSA. CDR3 length equals 14 residues. The CDR3 DNA sequence: TGTGCCAGCAGCTTGGAACCGGGGAACACTGAAGCTTTCTTT. The encoded protein is CASSLEPGNTEAFF.

This clone was seen more than once but under ten times. The chain has TRBV7-2 and TRBJ1-5; perhaps TRBD1 as D (6 bases). Germline V CDR1 and CDR2: SGHTA, FQGNSA. Trimming removed 1 base from V and 6 bases from J, with 13 bases in between. The CDR3 loop spans 15 amino acids. CDR3 sequence reads: CASSLVGGIRQPQHF. The CDR3 DNA is TGTGCCAGCAGCTTAGTAGGGGGAATTCGTCAGCCCCAGCATTTT.

The chain uses TRBV7-6 and TRBJ2-3; D perhaps matches TRBD2 (5 bases). With 1 base removed from V and 0 bases from J, the gap between germline ends came to 14 bases. From germline, CDR1 is SGHVS and CDR2 FNYEAQ. CDR3 length: 17 amino acids. The DNA for the CDR3 is TGTGCCAGCAGCTTAGTTTCGAGCGGCACTAGCACAGATACGCAGTATTTT. It yields the protein CASSLVSSGTSTDTQYF.

V is TRBV19 and J is TRBJ1-1, with TRBD1 matching over 10 bases. Per germline, CDR1 LNHDA and CDR2 SQIVND (reference sequence). The CDR3 is made up of 14 amino acids. Trimming took 5 bases from V and 5 from J; bases not matched to a gene: 5. The CDR3 region is CASSGRDRGTEAFF. CDR3 in DNA: TGTGCCAGTAGTGGGAGGGACAGGGGAACTGAAGCTTTCTTT.

CDR3 bases: TGTGCCAGCAGTTTCACCGTAGGAGACAATGAGCAGTTCTTC. This codes for CASSFTVGDNEQFF. This sequence joins TRBV6-5 and TRBJ2-1; D not resolved. The germline V gene encodes CDR1 MNHEY and CDR2 SVGAGI. This CDR3 is 14 amino acids long. V dropped 4 bases and J dropped 5 bases, with 12 bases sitting between them.

The genes are TRBV4-2 and TRBJ1-3; no firm D call. Germline-derived CDR1 and CDR2 are LGHNA and YNFKEQ. CDR3 size: 17 residues. V was cut by 0 bases and J by 3 bases, with 15 bases left in between. The CDR3 region has the DNA TGTGCCAGCAGCCAAGACCCCGCGGGGAGTATTGGAAACACCATATATTTT. Protein sequence: CASSQDPAGSIGNTIYF.